Shown below are 15 T cell receptor beta chains from a single sample sequenced in a study of T cells in Graves' hyperthyroidism and ophthalmopathy. Amplified TCR beta CDR3 regions derived from RNA transcripts. TCR CDR3 regions were first amplified by RT-PCR with HTBI primers. MiXCR, applied by TCRdb to the multiplex PCR reads, yields one record per CDR3 protein. The sample records 650,000 to 750,000 distinct CDR3 sequences, around 13% being singletons. The sample comprised blood. Receptors were obtained from a woman aged 18 to 35 with Graves' hyperthyroidism.

The table lists this clonotype with many counts. CDR3 in DNA: TGTGCCAGCTCACCACTTGAGGGTACCGGGGAGCTGTTTTTT. Its protein product is CASSPLEGTGELFF. The J gene is TRBJ2-2, the V gene TRBV18, with D possibly TRBD2 on 5 matching bases. Trimming took 1 base from V and 5 from J, leaving 8 bases between them. Germline values: CDR1 KGHSH, CDR2 LQKENI. This CDR3 is built from 14 residues.

Comments on this clonotype: This may stem from a read error, because a much larger clone lies one nucleotide away. No conserved phenylalanine or tryptophan is present at the end of the CDR3, so a read error is the likely explanation. The chain has TRBV30 and TRBJ2-3; D assignment may be TRBD1 or TRBD2 (6 bases each). The CDR3 has 12 amino acids. With 7 bases removed from V and 6 bases from J, the gap between germline ends came to 14 bases. The germline V gene has CDR1 GTSNPN and CDR2 SVGIG (reference sequence). In DNA form, the CDR3 reads TGTGCCTCGGGTTTGGGGGGCGATACGCAGTATCTT. It encodes CASGLGGDTQYL.

At least ten counts were recorded for this clonotype. The rearrangement links TRBV30 to TRBJ2-7, with TRBD2 as a possible D gene (6 bases). The V end lost 2 bases, the J end lost 4 bases, and 12 bases lay between the germline ends. Germline CDR1 and CDR2: GTSNPN and SVGIG (reference sequence). The CDR3 is 13 amino acids. DNA for the CDR3: TGTGCCTGGAGTCACGGGGAGGAGTACGAGCAGTACTTC. Amino acid sequence: CAWSHGEEYEQYF.

V usage is TRBV7-9 and J usage is TRBJ1-1, with D unresolved. The germline gives CDR1 SEHNR, CDR2 FQNEAQ (reference sequence). CDR3 size: 16 residues. V was pared by 1 base and J by 0 bases, with 12 bases between. CDR3 loop: CASSLVGKTMNTEAFF. The CDR3 DNA follows: TGTGCCAGCAGCTTAGTAGGGAAGACGATGAACACTGAAGCTTTCTTT.

This clonotype has more than one count but fewer than ten. The gene calls are TRBV19 and TRBJ1-2, with D perhaps TRBD1 (5 bases). The CDR3 loop spans 12 amino acids. Looked up from germline, CDR1 is LNHDA and CDR2 is SQIVND (reference sequence). V was clipped by 7 bases and J by 10 bases, with 16 bases between them. The CDR3, as DNA: TGTGCCAGTATGAAGGGACCCAGCTTCTACACCTTC. Translation: CASMKGPSFYTF.

This clonotype appeared a few times. V usage is TRBV6-1 and J usage is TRBJ1-6; the D is unclear. This CDR3 comprises 14 residues. The germline V and J ends were trimmed by 6 bases and 4 bases, with 10 bases remaining between them. In germline, CDR1 is MNHNS, CDR2 SASEGT. The CDR3 nucleotides read TGTGCCAGCAGCAACCGGGATTATAATTCACCCCTCCACTTT. Its translation: CASSNRDYNSPLHF.

There are many counts of this clonotype. The chain joins TRBV2 to TRBJ2-7, with D perhaps TRBD1 or TRBD2 (5 bases each). This CDR3 region has 15 residues. The V and J ends lost 0 bases and 0 bases respectively, with 9 bases between them. Germline V gene data show CDR1 as SNHLY and CDR2 as FYNNEI. The CDR3 DNA follows: TGTGCCAGCAGTGAAGCGGGGGTTTCCTCCTACGAGCAGTACTTC. As protein: CASSEAGVSSYEQYF.

The chain combines TRBV4-1 with TRBJ2-3; TRBD2 matches at 10 bases. The length of the CDR3 is 21 residues. V shed 4 bases, J shed 3 bases, and the junction held 22 bases outside the gene matches. The V gene's germline CDR1 is MGHRA and CDR2 YSYEKL. CDR3 coding DNA: TGCGCCAGCAGCCTTGGGAGGAAGCTAGCGGGAGATGTTAAGGGGACAGATACGCAGTATTTT. Its protein product is CASSLGRKLAGDVKGTDTQYF.

This clonotype was seen at least ten times. The chain combines TRBV20-1 with TRBJ1-1, with 8 nucleotides matching TRBD1. Germline V gene data show CDR1 as DFQATT and CDR2 as SNEGSKA (reference sequence). This CDR3 has 15 amino acids. Germline trimming cut 5 bases from V and 0 bases from J; bases unmatched to any gene: 8. CDR3 sequence reads: CSASGTGHLNTEAFF. The CDR3 DNA reads as TGCAGTGCTTCCGGGACAGGCCATTTGAACACTGAAGCTTTCTTT.

This clonotype was detected only a few times. The chain carries TRBV3-1 and TRBJ2-3; D might be TRBD1 (6 bases). Trimming removed 4 bases at V and 2 bases at J, with 16 bases between. Germline V gives CDR1 LGHDT, CDR2 YNNKEL (reference sequence). The CDR3 loop spans 16 amino acids. CDR3 DNA sequence: TGTGCCAGCAGCCCTCACCGGGACACAAACACAGATACGCAGTATTTT. This gives the protein CASSPHRDTNTDTQYF.

This clonotype was seen a handful of times. The chain carries TRBV27 and TRBJ1-5; 7 nucleotides line up with TRBD1. From germline, CDR1 is MNHEY and CDR2 SMNVEV (reference sequence). The CDR3 is 15 amino acids. The V and J ends lost 6 bases and 4 bases, in that order; junction bases with no gene match: 9. The CDR3: CASRPQGQGNQPQHF. CDR3 coding DNA: TGTGCCAGCAGACCACAGGGGCAGGGGAATCAGCCCCAGCATTTT.

This clonotype was counted a few times. The genes are TRBV20-1 and TRBJ2-1; 8 bases match TRBD2. From germline, CDR1 is DFQATT and CDR2 SNEGSKA (reference sequence). The V gene end was trimmed by 0 bases and the J gene end by 2 bases; junction bases not matched to a gene: 3. There are 15 residues in the CDR3. In nucleotides, the CDR3 is TGCAGTGCTAGAGACTCGGGAGGGCCCTACAATGAGCAGTTCTTC. Amino acids: CSARDSGGPYNEQFF.

The sample holds many counts of this clonotype. The chain links TRBV6-5 to TRBJ2-7, with TRBD2 as a possible D gene (5 bases). The CDR3 runs to 15 residues. Germline lookup yields CDR1 MNHEY and CDR2 SVGAGI. Trimming cost V 3 bases and J 0 bases, with 12 bases left between them. In DNA, the CDR3 is TGTGCCAGCAGTTATGTTAGCGCTCGCTCCTACGAGCAGTACTTC. It translates to CASSYVSARSYEQYF.

This clonotype was seen only a few times. A read error may be the cause here, since a much bigger clone is one base away. The rearrangement joins TRBV7-9 to TRBJ1-5, with D unresolved. The V and J ends lost 6 bases and 3 bases respectively, with 6 bases between them. The CDR3 spans 12 residues. From germline, CDR1 is SEHNR and CDR2 FQNEAQ (reference sequence). Written as DNA, the CDR3 is TGTGCCAGCAGTTTACACAATCAGCCCCAGCATTTT. Its translation is CASSLHNQPQHF.

In its sample, this clonotype was seen a few times. This chain links TRBV11-2 with TRBJ2-7; D might be TRBD2 (5 bases). CDR1 SGHAT and CDR2 FQNNGV come from the germline V gene. CDR3 size: 15 residues. V lost 3 bases, J lost 0 bases, and 12 bases lay in between. CDR3 protein: CASSFTADSSYEQYF. The DNA of the CDR3 is TGTGCCAGCAGCTTTACAGCGGATAGCTCCTACGAGCAGTACTTC.